This T cell receptor beta chain came from a study of T-cell reconstitution after alpha-beta-depleted transplantation in children (dated by TCRdb to 2016 to 2017). About the full investigation: T-cell immune reconstitution after TCRalphabeta/CD19-depleted allogeneic hematopoietic cell transplantation in children was quantitatively tracked in the study by means of TCR repertoire profiling.

This clonotype was seen at least ten times. Its antigen is not yet known. No base quality information exists; no much larger clone differs at one position. The library was built by means of PCR. TCRdb lists the instrument as Illumina HiSeq 2500. TCR libraries were prepared with molecular barcoding, using unique molecular identifiers to normalize TCRbeta repertoire quantification. Starting from the raw public reads, TCRdb applied fastp trimming at Q25, assembled clones with MiXCR and retained in-frame beta chains. For every CDR3 protein sequence, its rows merge into one entry that carries the most common genes and DNA. For this sample there are under 300,000 distinct CDR3 sequences; around 9.7% appear just once. Jointly, the top ten make up approximately 5% of the sample. Measured from the cysteine to the phenylalanine, the CDR3 is 14 residues long. Here the CDR3 DNA is all that survives: 42 bases in frame from base 1. V loses 2 bases, J loses 1 base, and the germline ends lie 8 bases apart. The germline V gene (reference sequence) yields SEHNR for CDR1 and FQNEAQ for CDR2.

Sequences were derived from PBMCs from the stem cell graft donor, sampled from the stem cell graft. The TCR sequence derives from a human donor who donated a stem cell graft to a child with SCID. This sequence uses TRBV7-9 and TRBJ1-1, with no D gene named confidently. DNA sequence: TGTGCCAGCAGCTTAAACGCGGGGAACACTGAAGCTTTCTTT. This is translated as CASSLNAGNTEAFF.